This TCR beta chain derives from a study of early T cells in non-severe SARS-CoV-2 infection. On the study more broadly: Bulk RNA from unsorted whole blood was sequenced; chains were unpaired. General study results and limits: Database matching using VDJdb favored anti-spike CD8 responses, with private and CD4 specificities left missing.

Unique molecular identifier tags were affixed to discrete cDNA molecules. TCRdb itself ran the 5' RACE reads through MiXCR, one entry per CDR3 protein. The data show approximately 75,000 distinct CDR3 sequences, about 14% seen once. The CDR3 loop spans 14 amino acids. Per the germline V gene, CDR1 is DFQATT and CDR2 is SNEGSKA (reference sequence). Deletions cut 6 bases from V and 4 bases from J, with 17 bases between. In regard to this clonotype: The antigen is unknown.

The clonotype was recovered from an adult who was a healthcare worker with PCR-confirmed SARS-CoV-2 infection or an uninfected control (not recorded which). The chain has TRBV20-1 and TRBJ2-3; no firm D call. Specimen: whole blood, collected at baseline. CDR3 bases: TGCAGTGCCACCCCTCAGAGCGTCCCAGATACGCAGTATTTT. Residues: CSATPQSVPDTQYF.